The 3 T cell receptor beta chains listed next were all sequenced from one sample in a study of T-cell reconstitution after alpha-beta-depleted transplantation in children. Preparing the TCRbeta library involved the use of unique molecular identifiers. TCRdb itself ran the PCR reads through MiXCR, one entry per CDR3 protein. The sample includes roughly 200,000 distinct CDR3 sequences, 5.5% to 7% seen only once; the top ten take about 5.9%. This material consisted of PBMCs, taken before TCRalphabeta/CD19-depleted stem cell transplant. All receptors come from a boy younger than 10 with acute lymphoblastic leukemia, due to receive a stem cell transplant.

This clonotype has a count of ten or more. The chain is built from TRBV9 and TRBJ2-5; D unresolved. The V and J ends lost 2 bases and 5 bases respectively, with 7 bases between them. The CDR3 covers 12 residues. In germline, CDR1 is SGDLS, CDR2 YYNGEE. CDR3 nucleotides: TGTGCCAGCAGCGTGGCTGAGGAGACCCAGTACTTC. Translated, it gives CASSVAEETQYF.

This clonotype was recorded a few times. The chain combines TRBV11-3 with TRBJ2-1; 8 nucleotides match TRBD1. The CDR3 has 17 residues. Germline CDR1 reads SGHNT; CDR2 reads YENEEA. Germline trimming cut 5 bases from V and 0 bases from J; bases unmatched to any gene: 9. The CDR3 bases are TGTGCCAGCAGCGCCAGGACAGGGTCCAGCTCCTACAATGAGCAGTTCTTC. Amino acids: CASSARTGSSSYNEQFF. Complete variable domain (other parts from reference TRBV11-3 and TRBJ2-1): EAGVVQSPRYKIIEKKQPVAFWCNPISGHNTLYWYLQNLGQGPELLIRYENEEAVDDSQLPKDRFSAERLKGVDSTLKIQPAELGDSAVYLCASSARTGSSSYNEQFFGPGTRLTVL.

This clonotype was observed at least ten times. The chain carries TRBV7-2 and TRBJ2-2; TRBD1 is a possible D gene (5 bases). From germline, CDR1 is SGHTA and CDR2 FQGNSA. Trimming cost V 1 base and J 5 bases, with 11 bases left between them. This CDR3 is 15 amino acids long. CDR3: CASSLVQSGTGELFF. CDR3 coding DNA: TGTGCCAGCAGCTTAGTTCAGTCAGGGACCGGGGAGCTGTTTTTT.